These 11 T cell receptor beta chains were all obtained from the same sample, sequenced in a study of cytomegalovirus exposure and HLA in healthy donors. Sequencing was performed with immunoSEQ multiplex PCR; in TCRdb, only in-frame clones are kept and a portion is missing. The sample yields 97,000 or so clones, less than 95% seen once. Sequenced sample: PBMCs. Every receptor here comes from a woman younger than 35 in good health and CMV-seronegative.

The chain is built from TRBV5-1 and TRBJ2-1; no definite D call. V was shortened by 1 base and J by 5 bases, with 10 bases between the two germline ends. Germline CDR1 and CDR2: SGHRS and YFSETQ. The CDR3 length is 14 residues. The CDR3 DNA sequence: TGCGCCAGCAGCTTGAGACTGGAGAACAATGAGCAGTTCTTC. Encoded protein: CASSLRLENNEQFF. The entire variable domain, with the rest obtained from reference TRBV5-1 and TRBJ2-1, is as follows: KAGVTQTPRYLIKTRGQQVTLSCSPISGHRSVSWYQQTPGQGLQFLFEYFSETQRNKGNFPGRFSGRQFSNSRSEMNVSTLELGDSALYLCASSLRLENNEQFFGPGTRLTVL.

This chain connects TRBV18 to TRBJ1-5; D possibly corresponds to TRBD1 (5 bases). From germline, CDR1 is KGHSH and CDR2 LQKENI. The CDR3 length is 14 residues. Trimming removed 3 bases from V and 3 bases from J, with 9 bases in between. The CDR3 here is CASSPTENNQPQHF. CDR3 coding DNA: TGTGCCAGCTCACCGACAGAGAACAATCAGCCCCAGCATTTT.

V usage is TRBV5-1 and J usage is TRBJ2-2; no clear D gene. V lost 0 bases and J 2 bases, leaving 5 bases between the germline ends. CDR1 and CDR2 (germline): SGHRS, YFSETQ. The CDR3 spans 14 residues. The DNA for the CDR3 is TGCGCCAGCAGCTTGGTAACAAACACCGGGGAGCTGTTTTTT. Its translation: CASSLVTNTGELFF. Based on the CDR3 plus reference TRBV5-1 and TRBJ2-2, the full variable domain is KAGVTQTPRYLIKTRGQQVTLSCSPISGHRSVSWYQQTPGQGLQFLFEYFSETQRNKGNFPGRFSGRQFSNSRSEMNVSTLELGDSALYLCASSLVTNTGELFFGEGSRLTVL.

The gene calls are TRBV7-9 and TRBJ1-2; 11 bases map to TRBD1. J gave up 4 bases and V 5 bases, and 6 bases lay outside the gene matches. The germline V gene encodes CDR1 SEHNR and CDR2 FQNEAQ (reference sequence). The CDR3 is made up of 15 amino acids. CDR3 region: CASSLGTGGAYGYTF. CDR3 DNA: TGTGCCAGCAGCCTTGGGACAGGGGGAGCCTATGGCTACACCTTC.

The chain recombines TRBV18 with TRBJ2-7, with 8 bases lining up with TRBD2. The germline CDR1 and CDR2 sequences are KGHSH and LQKENI. This CDR3 has 15 residues. V was clipped by 1 base and J by 4 bases; unmatched bases: 6. The CDR3 sequence: CASSPRFQREYEQYF. CDR3 DNA: TGTGCCAGCTCACCACGGTTCCAGCGGGAGTACGAGCAGTACTTC.

CDR3 sequence (DNA): TGCAGCGTCCCGGGACAGGGGAATTTCGGCGGGGAGCTGTTTTTT. This codes for CSVPGQGNFGGELFF. The J gene is TRBJ2-2, the V gene TRBV29-1, with TRBD1 matching over 10 bases. Germline V lookup: CDR1 SQVTM, CDR2 ANQGSEA. The CDR3 consists of 15 residues. V dropped 6 bases and J dropped 7; count of bases not matched to a gene: 11.

The rearrangement links TRBV19 to TRBJ2-5; 10 bases are a match to TRBD1. Per germline, CDR1 LNHDA and CDR2 SQIVND (reference sequence). This CDR3 has 15 amino acids. Trimming at V came to 5 bases and at J to 5 bases, leaving 8 bases not matched to a gene. The DNA for the CDR3 is TGTGCCAGTAGTGATACCGACAGGGGGCCGGAGACCCAGTACTTC. Protein sequence: CASSDTDRGPETQYF.

The chain links TRBV5-1 to TRBJ1-2, with 10 bases aligning to TRBD1. The germline gives CDR1 SGHRS, CDR2 YFSETQ. The V and J ends lost 0 bases and 7 bases, in that order; junction bases with no gene match: 6. The CDR3 is 15 amino acids. The CDR3: CASSLGDRDRGGYTF. CDR3 nucleotide sequence: TGCGCCAGCAGCTTGGGCGACCGGGACAGGGGTGGCTACACCTTC.

The chain has TRBV7-2 and TRBJ2-2; no clear D. V shed 5 bases and J shed 5 bases, with 12 bases lying between them. The CDR3 has 14 amino acids. CDR1 is SGHTA and CDR2 is FQGNSA in the germline V gene. CDR3 DNA sequence: TGTGCCAGCAGCCTCGCCGTGGAGACCGGGGAGCTGTTTTTT. Translating gives CASSLAVETGELFF.

This clone was detected once. The CDR3 DNA reads TGCGCCAGCAGCCAAGCCCACCGCGTCGGGGGGACACCTGGGATCCAAGAGACCCAGTACTTC. It is translated as CASSQAHRVGGTPGIQETQYF. This sequence joins TRBV4-3 and TRBJ2-5, with D perhaps matching TRBD2 (7 bases). Germline V gene sequence: CDR1 LGHNA, CDR2 YSLEER. V was trimmed by 1 base and J by 1 base, leaving 28 bases between them. CDR3 length equals 21 residues.

The rearrangement links TRBV27 to TRBJ2-7, with TRBD2 identical over 10 bases. In germline, CDR1 is MNHEY, CDR2 SMNVEV (reference sequence). This CDR3 region has 15 residues. J lost 7 bases, V lost 0 bases, and 6 bases had no gene match. Written as DNA, the CDR3 is TGTGCCAGCAGTTTATCCCGAAGCGGGAGGGGGGAGCAGTACTTC. It codes for CASSLSRSGRGEQYF.